This T cell receptor beta chain was obtained from a study of OX40 agonist ivuxolimab in advanced cancers. Whole-study context: Cohort: approximately 79% men, mean age around 55, aged about 20 to 90.

TCRdb keeps only in-frame clones here, not all; method: immunoSEQ multiplex PCR. The sample contains over 85,000 clones, about 80% of which appear only once. In germline, CDR1 is MNHEY, CDR2 SVGAGI. V lost 6 bases to trimming and J lost 7 bases; unmatched junction nucleotides: 9. The CDR3 is made up of 14 amino acids. The TCR originated in an adult with an advanced solid tumor such as melanoma, head and neck, liver or kidney cancer. The sequenced sample was CD4+ or CD8+ T cells sorted from blood, obtained in a trial of the OX40 agonist ivuxolimab. The chain uses TRBV6-5 and TRBJ2-4; 7 nucleotides agree with TRBD2. CDR3 loop: CASSLKRDGNIQYF. In DNA, the CDR3 is TGTGCCAGCAGCCTAAAGCGGGATGGGAACATTCAGTACTTC.